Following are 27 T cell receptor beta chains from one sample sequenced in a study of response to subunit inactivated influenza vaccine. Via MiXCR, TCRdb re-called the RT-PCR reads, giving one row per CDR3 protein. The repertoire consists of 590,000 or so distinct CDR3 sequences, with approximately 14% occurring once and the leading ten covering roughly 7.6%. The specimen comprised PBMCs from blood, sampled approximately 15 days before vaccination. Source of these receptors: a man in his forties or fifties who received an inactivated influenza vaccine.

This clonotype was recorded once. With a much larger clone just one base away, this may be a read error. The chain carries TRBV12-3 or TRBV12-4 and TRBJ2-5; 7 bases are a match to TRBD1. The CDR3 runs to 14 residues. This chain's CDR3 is CASSFSGQEETLYF. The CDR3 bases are TGTGCCAGCAGTTTCTCCGGACAGGAGGAGACCCTGTACTTC.

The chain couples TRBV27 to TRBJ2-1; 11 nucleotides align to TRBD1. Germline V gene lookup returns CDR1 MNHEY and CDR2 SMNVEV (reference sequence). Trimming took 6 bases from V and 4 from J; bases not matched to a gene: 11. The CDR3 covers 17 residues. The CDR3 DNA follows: TGTGCCAGCAGAACGGACAGGGGGCCCCTAGGTTACAATGAGCAGTTCTTC. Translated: CASRTDRGPLGYNEQFF.

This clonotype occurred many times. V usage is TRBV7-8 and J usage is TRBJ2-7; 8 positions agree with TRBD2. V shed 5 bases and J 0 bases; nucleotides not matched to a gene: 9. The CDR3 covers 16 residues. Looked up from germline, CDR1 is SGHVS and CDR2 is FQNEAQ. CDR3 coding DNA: TGTGCCAGCAGCGCCCGGGAGGGGTTTAGCTCCTACGAGCAGTACTTC. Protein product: CASSAREGFSSYEQYF.

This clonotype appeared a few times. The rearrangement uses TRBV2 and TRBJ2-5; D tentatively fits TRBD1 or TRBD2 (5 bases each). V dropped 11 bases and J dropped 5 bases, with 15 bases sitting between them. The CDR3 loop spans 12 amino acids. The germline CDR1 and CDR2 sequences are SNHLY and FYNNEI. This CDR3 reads CAGRGVGETQYF. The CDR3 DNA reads TGTGCCGGAAGAGGGGTCGGCGAGACCCAGTACTTC.

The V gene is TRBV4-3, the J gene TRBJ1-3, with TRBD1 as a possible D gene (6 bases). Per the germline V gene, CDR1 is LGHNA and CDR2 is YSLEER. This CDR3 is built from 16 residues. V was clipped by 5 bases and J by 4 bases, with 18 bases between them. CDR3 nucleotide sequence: TGCGCCAGCAGCGAAGGGGTTACAGGGACAGGAAACACCATATATTTT. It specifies CASSEGVTGTGNTIYF.

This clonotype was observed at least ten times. Here the CDR3 reads CASSSLGNQPQHF. The CDR3 DNA sequence: TGTGCCAGCAGTTCATTAGGCAATCAGCCCCAGCATTTT. The gene calls are TRBV12-3 or TRBV12-4 and TRBJ1-5; no clear D gene. The CDR3 consists of 13 residues. With 4 bases removed from V and 2 bases from J, the gap between germline ends came to 6 bases.

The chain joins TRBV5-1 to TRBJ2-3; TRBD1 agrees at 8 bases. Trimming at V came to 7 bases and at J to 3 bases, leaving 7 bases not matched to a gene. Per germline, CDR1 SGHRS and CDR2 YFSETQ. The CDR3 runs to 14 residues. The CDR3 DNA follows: TGCGCCAGCCGACAGGGGATGCCGACAGATACGCAGTATTTT. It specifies CASRQGMPTDTQYF.

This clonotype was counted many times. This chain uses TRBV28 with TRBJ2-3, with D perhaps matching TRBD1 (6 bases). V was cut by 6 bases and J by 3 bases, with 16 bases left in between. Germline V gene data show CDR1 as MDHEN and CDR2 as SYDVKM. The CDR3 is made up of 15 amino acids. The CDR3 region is CASSDHRVRTDTQYF. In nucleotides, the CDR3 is TGTGCCAGCAGCGACCACAGGGTCAGGACAGATACGCAGTATTTT.

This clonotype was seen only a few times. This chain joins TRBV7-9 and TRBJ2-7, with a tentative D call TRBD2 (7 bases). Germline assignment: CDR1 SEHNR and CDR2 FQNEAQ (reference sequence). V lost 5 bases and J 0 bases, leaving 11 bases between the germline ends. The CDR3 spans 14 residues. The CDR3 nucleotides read TGTGCCAGCAGCCGGAGGGGGGGCTCCTACGAGCAGTACTTC. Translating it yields CASSRRGGSYEQYF.

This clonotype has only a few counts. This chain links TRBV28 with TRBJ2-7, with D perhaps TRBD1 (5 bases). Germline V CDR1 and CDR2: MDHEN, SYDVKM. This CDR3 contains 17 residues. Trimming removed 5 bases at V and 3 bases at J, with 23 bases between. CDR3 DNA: TGTGCCAGCAGTCCCCTGTCCGGAAAGGGGAAAAGCTACGAGCAGTACTTC. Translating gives CASSPLSGKGKSYEQYF. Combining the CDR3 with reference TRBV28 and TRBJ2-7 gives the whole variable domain DVKVTQSSRYLVKRTGEKVFLECVQDMDHENMFWYRQDPGLGLRLIYFSYDVKMKEKGDIPEGYSVSREKKERFSLILESASTNQTSMYLCASSPLSGKGKSYEQYFGPGTRLTVT.

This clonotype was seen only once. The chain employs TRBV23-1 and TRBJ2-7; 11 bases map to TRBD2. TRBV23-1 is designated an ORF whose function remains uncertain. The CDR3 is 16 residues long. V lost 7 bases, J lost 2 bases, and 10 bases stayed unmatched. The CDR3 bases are TGCGCCAGCAAGCCGACTAGCGGGAAATCTACCTACGAGCAGTACTTC. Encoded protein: CASKPTSGKSTYEQYF.

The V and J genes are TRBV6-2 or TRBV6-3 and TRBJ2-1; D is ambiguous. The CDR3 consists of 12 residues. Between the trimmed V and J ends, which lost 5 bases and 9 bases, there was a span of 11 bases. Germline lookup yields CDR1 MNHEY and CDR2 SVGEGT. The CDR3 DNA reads TGTGCCAGCAGTGGAGACTCGGGTGAGCAGTTCTTC. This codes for CASSGDSGEQFF.

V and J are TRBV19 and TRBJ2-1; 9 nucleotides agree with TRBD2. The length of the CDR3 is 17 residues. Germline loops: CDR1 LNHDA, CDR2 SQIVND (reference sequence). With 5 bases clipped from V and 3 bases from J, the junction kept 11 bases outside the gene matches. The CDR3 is CASSSTLLAGGYNEQFF. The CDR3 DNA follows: TGTGCCAGTAGTTCGACCTTACTAGCGGGCGGCTACAATGAGCAGTTCTTC.

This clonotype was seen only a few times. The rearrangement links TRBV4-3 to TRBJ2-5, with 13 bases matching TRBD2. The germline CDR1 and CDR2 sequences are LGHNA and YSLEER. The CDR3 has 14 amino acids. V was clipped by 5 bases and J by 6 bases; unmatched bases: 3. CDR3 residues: CASSTSGGDKTQYF. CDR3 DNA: TGCGCCAGCAGCACTAGCGGGGGGGACAAGACCCAGTACTTC.

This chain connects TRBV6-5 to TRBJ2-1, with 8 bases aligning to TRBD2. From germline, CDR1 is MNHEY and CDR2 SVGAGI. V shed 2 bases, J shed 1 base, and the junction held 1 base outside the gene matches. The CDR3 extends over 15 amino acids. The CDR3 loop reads CASSYAGGSYNEQFF. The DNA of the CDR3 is TGTGCCAGCAGTTACGCGGGGGGATCCTACAATGAGCAGTTCTTC.

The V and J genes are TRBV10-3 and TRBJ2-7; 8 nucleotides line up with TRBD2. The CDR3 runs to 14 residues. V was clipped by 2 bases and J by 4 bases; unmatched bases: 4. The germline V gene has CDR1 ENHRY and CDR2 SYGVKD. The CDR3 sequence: CAISEKRETYEQYF. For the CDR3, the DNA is TGTGCCATCAGTGAGAAGCGGGAGACATACGAGCAGTACTTC.

CDR3 protein: CASSPPWKSDTQYF. The CDR3 DNA reads TGTGCCAGCAGCCCTCCTTGGAAGTCTGATACGCAGTATTTT. The gene calls are TRBV6-2 or TRBV6-3 and TRBJ2-3; the D is unclear. This CDR3 spans 14 amino acids. The germline gives CDR1 MNHEY, CDR2 SVGEGT. V dropped 6 bases and J dropped 6 bases, with 16 bases sitting between them.

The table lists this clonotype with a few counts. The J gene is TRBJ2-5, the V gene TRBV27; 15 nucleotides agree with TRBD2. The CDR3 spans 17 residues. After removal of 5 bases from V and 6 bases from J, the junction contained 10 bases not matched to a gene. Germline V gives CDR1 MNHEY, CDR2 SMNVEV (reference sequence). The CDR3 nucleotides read TGTGCCAGCAGTCAAGCCGGGACTAGCGGGGGGCGGCAGACCCAGTACTTC. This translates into CASSQAGTSGGRQTQYF.

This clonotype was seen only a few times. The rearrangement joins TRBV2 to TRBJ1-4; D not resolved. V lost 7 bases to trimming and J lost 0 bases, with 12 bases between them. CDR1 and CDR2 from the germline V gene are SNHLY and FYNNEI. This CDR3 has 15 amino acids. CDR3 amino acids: CASILSPTTNEKLFF. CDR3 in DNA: TGTGCCAGCATTCTGAGCCCTACAACTAATGAAAAACTGTTTTTT.

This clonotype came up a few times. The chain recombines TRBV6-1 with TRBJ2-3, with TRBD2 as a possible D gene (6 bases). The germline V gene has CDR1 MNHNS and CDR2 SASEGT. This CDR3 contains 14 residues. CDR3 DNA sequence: TGTGCGCCCCGGAGGGGATTCGGGCCAGATACGCAGTATTTT. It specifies CAPRRGFGPDTQYF.

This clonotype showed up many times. As DNA, the CDR3 is TGTGCCAGCAGCCCGATAACTAGCGGGAGGGAATCCTTCTTGAGCTCCTACGAGCAGTACTTC. Residues: CASSPITSGRESFLSSYEQYF. The gene calls are TRBV11-2 and TRBJ2-7; TRBD2 matches 13 bases. Per the germline V gene, CDR1 is SGHAT and CDR2 is FQNNGV. V was clipped by 5 bases and J by 0 bases; unmatched bases: 19. CDR3 length equals 21 residues.

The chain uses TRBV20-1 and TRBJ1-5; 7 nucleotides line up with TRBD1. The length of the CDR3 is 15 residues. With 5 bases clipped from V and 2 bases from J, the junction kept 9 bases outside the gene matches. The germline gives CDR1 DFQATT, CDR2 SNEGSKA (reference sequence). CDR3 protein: CSARPRGGGNQPQHF. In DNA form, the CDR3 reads TGCAGTGCTCGGCCCAGGGGGGGTGGCAATCAGCCCCAGCATTTT.

Here the CDR3 reads CASSLQSGRATDTQYF. CDR3 DNA: TGTGCCAGCAGCCTACAGAGCGGGAGAGCTACAGATACGCAGTATTTT. The chain uses TRBV11-2 and TRBJ2-3; TRBD2 matches 8 bases. Per germline, CDR1 SGHAT and CDR2 FQNNGV. The CDR3 covers 16 residues. The V and J ends lost 5 bases and 3 bases, in that order; junction bases with no gene match: 10.

CDR3 residues: CSAIQGYENYEQYF. Here the CDR3 DNA reads TGCAGTGCTATACAGGGTTACGAGAACTACGAGCAGTACTTC. The V gene is TRBV20-1, the J gene TRBJ2-7, with D perhaps matching TRBD1 (6 bases). Germline CDR1 DFQATT, CDR2 SNEGSKA (reference sequence). CDR3 length: 14 residues. Trimming cost V 4 bases and J 3 bases, with 16 bases left between them.

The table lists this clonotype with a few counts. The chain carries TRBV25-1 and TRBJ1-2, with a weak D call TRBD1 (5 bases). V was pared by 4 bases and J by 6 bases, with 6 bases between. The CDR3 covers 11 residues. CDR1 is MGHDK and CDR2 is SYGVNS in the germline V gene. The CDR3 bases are TGTGCCAGCAGTGTGGGGGATGGCTACACCTTC. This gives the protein CASSVGDGYTF.

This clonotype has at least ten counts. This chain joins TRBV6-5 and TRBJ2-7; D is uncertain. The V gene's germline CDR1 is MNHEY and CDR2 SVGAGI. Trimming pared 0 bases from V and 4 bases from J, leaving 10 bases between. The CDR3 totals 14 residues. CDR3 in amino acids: CASSYSIPVYEQYF. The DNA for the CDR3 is TGTGCCAGCAGTTACTCGATACCGGTTTACGAGCAGTACTTC.

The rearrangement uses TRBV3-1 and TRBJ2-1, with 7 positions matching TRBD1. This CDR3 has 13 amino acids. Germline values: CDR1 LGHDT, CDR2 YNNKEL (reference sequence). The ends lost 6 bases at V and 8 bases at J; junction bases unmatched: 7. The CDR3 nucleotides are TGTGCCAGCAGTAACAGGGGTGACTATGAGCAGTTCTTC. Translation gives CASSNRGDYEQFF.